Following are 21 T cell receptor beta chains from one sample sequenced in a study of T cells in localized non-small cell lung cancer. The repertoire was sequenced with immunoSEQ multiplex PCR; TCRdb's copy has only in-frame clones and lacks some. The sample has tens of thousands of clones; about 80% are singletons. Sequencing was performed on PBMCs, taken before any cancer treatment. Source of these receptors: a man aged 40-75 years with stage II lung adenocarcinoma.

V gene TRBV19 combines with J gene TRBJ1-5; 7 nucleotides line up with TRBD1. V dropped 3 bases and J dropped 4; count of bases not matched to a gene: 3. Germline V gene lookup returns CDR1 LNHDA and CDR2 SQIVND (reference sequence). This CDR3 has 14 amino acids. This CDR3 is CASSIGTVNQPQHF. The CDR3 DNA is TGTGCCAGTAGTATTGGGACAGTTAATCAGCCCCAGCATTTT.

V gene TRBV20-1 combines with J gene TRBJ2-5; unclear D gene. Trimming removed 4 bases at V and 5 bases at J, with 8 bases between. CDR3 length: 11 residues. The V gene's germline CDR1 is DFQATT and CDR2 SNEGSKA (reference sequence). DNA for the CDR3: TGCAGTGCTAAAATAGGGGAGACCCAGTACTTC. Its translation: CSAKIGETQYF.

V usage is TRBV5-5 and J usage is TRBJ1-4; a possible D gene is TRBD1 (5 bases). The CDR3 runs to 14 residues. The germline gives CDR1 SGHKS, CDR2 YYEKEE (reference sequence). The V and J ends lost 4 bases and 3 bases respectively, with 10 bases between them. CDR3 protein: CASSPARANEKLFF. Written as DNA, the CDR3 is TGTGCCAGCAGCCCAGCCAGGGCTAATGAAAAACTGTTTTTT. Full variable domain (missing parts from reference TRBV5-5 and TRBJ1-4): DAGVTQSPTHLIKTRGQQVTLRCSPISGHKSVSWYQQVLGQGPQFIFQYYEKEERGRGNFPDRFSARQFPNYSSELNVNALLLGDSALYLCASSPARANEKLFFGSGTQLSVL.

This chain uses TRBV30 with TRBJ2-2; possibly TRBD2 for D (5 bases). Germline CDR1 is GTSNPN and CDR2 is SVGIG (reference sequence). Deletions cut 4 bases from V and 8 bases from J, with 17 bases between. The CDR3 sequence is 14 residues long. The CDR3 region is CAWNPGILPGELFF. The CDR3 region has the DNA TGTGCCTGGAATCCGGGAATTTTGCCGGGGGAGCTGTTTTTT.

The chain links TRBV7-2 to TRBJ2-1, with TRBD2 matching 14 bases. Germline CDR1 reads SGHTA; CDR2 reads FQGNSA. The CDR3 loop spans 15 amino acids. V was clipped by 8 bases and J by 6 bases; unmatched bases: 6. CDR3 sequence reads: CASLLGTSGSNEQFF. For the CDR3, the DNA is TGTGCCAGCCTCCTCGGGACTAGCGGGAGCAATGAGCAGTTCTTC.

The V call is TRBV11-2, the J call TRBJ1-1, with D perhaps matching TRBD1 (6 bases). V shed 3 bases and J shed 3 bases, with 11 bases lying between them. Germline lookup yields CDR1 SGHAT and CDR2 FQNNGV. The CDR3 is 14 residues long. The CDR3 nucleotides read TGTGCCAGCAGCTTGGAACAGGGAGACACTGAAGCTTTCTTT. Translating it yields CASSLEQGDTEAFF.

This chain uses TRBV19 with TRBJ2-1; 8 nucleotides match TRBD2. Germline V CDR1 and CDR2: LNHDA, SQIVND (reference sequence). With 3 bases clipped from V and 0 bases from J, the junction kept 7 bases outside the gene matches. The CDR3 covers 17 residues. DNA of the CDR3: TGTGCCAGTAGTATGGGCGGGAGGACAAGCTCCTACAATGAGCAGTTCTTC. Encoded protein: CASSMGGRTSSYNEQFF.

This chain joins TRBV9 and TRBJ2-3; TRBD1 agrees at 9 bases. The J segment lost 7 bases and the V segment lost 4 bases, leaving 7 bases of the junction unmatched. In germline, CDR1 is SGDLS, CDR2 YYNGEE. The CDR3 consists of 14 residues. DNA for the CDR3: TGTGCCAGCAGCTTAGGACAGGGGCGGAATACGCAGTATTTT. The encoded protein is CASSLGQGRNTQYF.

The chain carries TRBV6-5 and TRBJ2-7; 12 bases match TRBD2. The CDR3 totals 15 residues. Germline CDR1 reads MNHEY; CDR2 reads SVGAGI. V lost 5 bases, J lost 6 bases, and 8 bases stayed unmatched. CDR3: CASSLTSGRGGEQYF. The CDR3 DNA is TGTGCCAGCAGTCTGACTAGCGGGAGAGGGGGCGAGCAGTACTTC.

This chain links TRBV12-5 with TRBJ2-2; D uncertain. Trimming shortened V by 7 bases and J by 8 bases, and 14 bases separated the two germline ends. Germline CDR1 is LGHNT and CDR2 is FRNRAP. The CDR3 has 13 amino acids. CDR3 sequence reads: CASALDPSGELFF. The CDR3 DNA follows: TGTGCTAGTGCCCTGGACCCTTCGGGGGAGCTGTTTTTT.

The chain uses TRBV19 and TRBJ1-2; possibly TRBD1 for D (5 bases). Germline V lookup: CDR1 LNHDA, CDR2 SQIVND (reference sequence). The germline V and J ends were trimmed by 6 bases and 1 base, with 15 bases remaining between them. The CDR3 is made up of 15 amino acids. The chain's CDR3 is CASRNGGLLNYGYTF. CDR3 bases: TGTGCCAGTAGAAATGGGGGACTGCTTAACTATGGCTACACCTTC.

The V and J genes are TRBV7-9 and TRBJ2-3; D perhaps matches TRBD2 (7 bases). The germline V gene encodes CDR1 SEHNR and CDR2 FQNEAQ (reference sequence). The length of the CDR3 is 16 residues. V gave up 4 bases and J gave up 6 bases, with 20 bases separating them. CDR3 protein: CASSSPVGGGPDTQYF. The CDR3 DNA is TGTGCCAGCAGCTCCCCCGTAGGGGGGGGGCCGGATACGCAGTATTTT. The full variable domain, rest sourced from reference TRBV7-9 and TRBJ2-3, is DTGVSQNPRHKITKRGQNVTFRCDPISEHNRLYWYRQTLGQGPEFLTYFQNEAQLEKSRLLSDRFSAERPKGSFSTLEIQRTEQGDSAMYLCASSSPVGGGPDTQYFGPGTRLTVL.

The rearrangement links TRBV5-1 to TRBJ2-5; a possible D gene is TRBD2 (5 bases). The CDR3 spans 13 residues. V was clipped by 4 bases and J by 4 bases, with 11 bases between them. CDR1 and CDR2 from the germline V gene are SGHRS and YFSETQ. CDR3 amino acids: CASSPGSGETQYF. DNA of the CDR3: TGCGCCAGCAGCCCGGGGTCAGGAGAGACCCAGTACTTC.

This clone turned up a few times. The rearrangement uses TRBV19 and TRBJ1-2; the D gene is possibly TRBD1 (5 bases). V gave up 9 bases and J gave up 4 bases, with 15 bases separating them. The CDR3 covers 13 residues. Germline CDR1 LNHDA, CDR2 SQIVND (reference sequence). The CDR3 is CASSGDLLYGYTF. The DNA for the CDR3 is TGTGCCAGCTCGGGGGATCTCCTCTATGGCTACACCTTC.

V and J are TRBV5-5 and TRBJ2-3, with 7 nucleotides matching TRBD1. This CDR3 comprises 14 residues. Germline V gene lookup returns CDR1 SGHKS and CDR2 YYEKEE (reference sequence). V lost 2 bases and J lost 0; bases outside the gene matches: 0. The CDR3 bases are TGTGCCAGCAGCTTCAGGGGGAGCACAGATACGCAGTATTTT. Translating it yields CASSFRGSTDTQYF.

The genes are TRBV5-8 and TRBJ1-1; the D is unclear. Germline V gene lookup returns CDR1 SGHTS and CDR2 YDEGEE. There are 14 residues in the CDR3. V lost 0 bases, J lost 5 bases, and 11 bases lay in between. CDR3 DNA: TGTGCCAGCAGCTTGGAGGTTTTGTTGACTGAAGCTTTCTTT. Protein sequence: CASSLEVLLTEAFF. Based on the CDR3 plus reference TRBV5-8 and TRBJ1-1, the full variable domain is EAGVTQSPTHLIKTRGQQATLRCSPISGHTSVYWYQQALGLGLQFLLWYDEGEERNRGNFPPRFSGRQFPNYSSELNVNALELEDSALYLCASSLEVLLTEAFFGQGTRLTVV.

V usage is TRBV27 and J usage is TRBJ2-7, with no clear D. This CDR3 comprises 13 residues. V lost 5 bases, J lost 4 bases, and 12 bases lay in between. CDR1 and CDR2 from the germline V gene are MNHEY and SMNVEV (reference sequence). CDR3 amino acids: CASSPGLNYEQYF. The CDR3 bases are TGTGCCAGCAGTCCCGGTCTGAATTACGAGCAGTACTTC.

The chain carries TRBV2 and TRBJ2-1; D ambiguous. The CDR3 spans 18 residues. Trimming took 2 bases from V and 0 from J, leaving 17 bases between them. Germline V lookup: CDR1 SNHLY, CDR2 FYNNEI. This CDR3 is CASSESFLAVSSYNEQFF. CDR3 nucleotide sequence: TGTGCCAGCAGTGAATCGTTTCTGGCGGTCAGCTCCTACAATGAGCAGTTCTTC.

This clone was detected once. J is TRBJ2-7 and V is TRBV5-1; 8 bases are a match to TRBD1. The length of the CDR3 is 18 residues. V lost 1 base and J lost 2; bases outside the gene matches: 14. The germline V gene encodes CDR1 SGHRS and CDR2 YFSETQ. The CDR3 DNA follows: TGCGCCAGCAGCTTGAAGGGGGCCCCAGGGGGCTTTACCTACGAGCAGTACTTC. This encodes CASSLKGAPGGFTYEQYF.

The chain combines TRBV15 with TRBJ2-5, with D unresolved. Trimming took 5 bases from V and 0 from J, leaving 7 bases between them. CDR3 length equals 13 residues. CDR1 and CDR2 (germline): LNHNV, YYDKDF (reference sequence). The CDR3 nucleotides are TGTGCCACCAGCTCACAGTACCAAGAGACCCAGTACTTC. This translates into CATSSQYQETQYF.

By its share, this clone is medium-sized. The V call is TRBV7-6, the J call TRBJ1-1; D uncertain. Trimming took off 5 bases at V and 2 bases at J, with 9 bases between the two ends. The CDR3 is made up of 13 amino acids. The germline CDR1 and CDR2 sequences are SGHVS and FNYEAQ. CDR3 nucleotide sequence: TGTGCCAGCAGCCCAGACATAAACACTGAAGCTTTCTTT. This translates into CASSPDINTEAFF.